This T cell receptor beta chain was observed in a study of blood T cell repertoires in COVID-19 (dated by TCRdb to 2019 to 2021). Study-wide context: Samples covering the acute and convalescent phases of COVID-19 were provided by collaborators in the United States, Italy and Spain. Deeply sampled blood TCRbeta repertoires from subjects exposed to, actively infected with, or recovered from COVID-19 were included in the dataset. The repertoires were released in a freely available public database intended as a resource for research on the immune response to SARS-CoV-2. The material from the prospective study consisted of cDNA or gDNA derived from T cells, B-cell-depleted T cells, or PBMCs. The samples were drawn from two sources: the first 160 participants of the ongoing ImmuneRACE study, and 950 to 1,500 subjects contributed by 6 global collaborators. A de-identified subject ID, COVID-19 status, age in years and sex were almost always included in the sample metadata. HLA class I and class II types, where available, came from metadata supplied by the sample provider rather than from assay-based typing.

The immunoSEQ Assay, a bias-controlled multiplex PCR, was used to amplify TCRbeta CDR3 regions from genomic DNA. In the authors' own workflow: Nucleated cell counts per sample were estimated from amplification of reference gene primers within the assay. To quantify the absolute abundance of each unique TCRbeta CDR3 rearrangement, sequence reads were collapsed and filtered. For each sample, productive Simpson clonality was calculated as the square root of Simpson's diversity index across productive rearrangements. This immuneACCESS table, as held by TCRdb, lists in-frame sequences with V and J called but not all clones. Of the missing ones, under half trace to an unresolved V gene in checked studies; the others have no known cause. Clone size and the V and J calls come from that table; the DNA yielded D and trimming. Across this sample there are around 230,000 clones, with 65% to 90% seen only once. The ten largest account for 11% of the sample.

Concerning this clone itself: No cognate antigen has been identified for it. No much larger clone is present one base from it, and per-base qualities are unavailable.

Study-level results and caveats: Clinical and demographic metadata were provided uncurated, with the amount varying by source and participant.

In Seattle, one collaborating source enrolled patients while the infection was active and tracked those patients longitudinally over the course of disease. Whole blood was collected in K2EDTA tubes by collaborating institutions according to the institutions' own protocols. Collaborator samples were shipped for TCRbeta analysis as frozen whole blood, isolated PBMCs, or DNA extracted from either sample type. The receptor comes from a man aged 45-65 years with COVID-19, enrolled during active disease. What was sequenced was peripheral blood.

The DNA is TGCGCCAGCAGCCAAGCGGCGGGGGTCCCCGAGACCCAGTACTTC. This sequence encodes CASSQAAGVPETQYF. Recombination connected TRBV4-3 to TRBJ2-5; TRBD2 matches 7 bases in the middle. From V the trimming removes 1 base and from J it removes 5 bases, while the gene matches leave 7 bases of the junction unaccounted for. In the germline V gene, CDR1 corresponds to LGHNA and CDR2 to YSLEER. Measured from the cysteine to the phenylalanine, the CDR3 is 15 residues long. Of the read, only the CDR3 DNA is kept; its 45 bases are in frame from base 1.